The 32 T cell receptor beta chains reported below all come from one sample, sequenced in a study of T cell repertoires in cytomegalovirus infection. TCRdb redid the calling of the reads with MiXCR, one entry per CDR3 protein. The top ten clones hold around 48% of a sample with approximately 590,000 distinct CDR3 sequences, almost 40% of them seen once. These receptors' antigens are unknown. Material: cultured PBMCs, obtained from culture after CMV antigen stimulation. These receptors came from a human donor in good health (CMV status not recorded). Some clones in this sample may be carry-over from other donors' samples.

This clonotype has more than one count but fewer than ten. The chain uses TRBV7-6 and TRBJ2-1; 9 bases line up with TRBD2. The CDR3 runs 14 residues. Trimming removed 1 base from V and 9 bases from J; junction bases left unmatched: 4. Germline CDR1 reads SGHVS; CDR2 reads FNYEAQ. The CDR3 DNA is TGTGCCAGCAGCTTAGGAGCGGGGGGAAGTGAGCAGTTCTTC. Translating gives CASSLGAGGSEQFF.

The table lists this clonotype with a few counts. The chain recombines TRBV12-3 or TRBV12-4 with TRBJ2-7; D is perhaps TRBD1 (6 bases). The CDR3 spans 15 residues. The germline V and J ends were trimmed by 1 base and 3 bases, with 13 bases remaining between them. This CDR3 reads CASSLVYTGYYEQYF. CDR3 nucleotide sequence: TGTGCCAGCAGTTTAGTCTATACAGGGTACTACGAGCAGTACTTC.

This clonotype occurred a few times. The chain joins TRBV9 to TRBJ2-3; D remains unclear. This CDR3 is built from 15 residues. V dropped 0 bases and J dropped 2 bases, with 10 bases sitting between them. Germline V gene sequence: CDR1 SGDLS, CDR2 YYNGEE. The CDR3 reads CASSVADFYTDTQYF. The CDR3 coding sequence is TGTGCCAGCAGCGTAGCTGACTTTTACACAGATACGCAGTATTTT.

This chain joins TRBV6-6 and TRBJ2-3; 8 bases align to TRBD2. The CDR3 is 14 amino acids. The J segment lost 3 bases and the V segment lost 6 bases, leaving 5 bases of the junction unmatched. Germline-derived CDR1 and CDR2 are MNHNY and SVGAGI (reference sequence). The CDR3 bases are TGTGCCAGCAGGCCGGGACTAGGGACAGATACGCAGTATTTT. Residues: CASRPGLGTDTQYF.

J is TRBJ1-1 and V is TRBV4-1, with D unclear. The V and J ends lost 1 base and 4 bases respectively, with 10 bases between them. Germline V CDR1 and CDR2: MGHRA, YSYEKL. CDR3 size: 14 residues. The CDR3 here is CASSQVVRRTEAFF. In DNA, the CDR3 is TGCGCCAGCAGCCAAGTCGTTCGGCGCACTGAAGCTTTCTTT.

The gene calls are TRBV6-5 and TRBJ2-1; TRBD1 matches 12 bases. CDR3 length equals 15 residues. Germline-derived CDR1 and CDR2 are MNHEY and SVGAGI. Trimming cost V 4 bases and J 7 bases; bases outside gene matches: 5. The chain's CDR3 is CASSWDRGLWNEQFF. Here the CDR3 DNA reads TGTGCCAGCAGTTGGGACAGGGGGCTATGGAATGAGCAGTTCTTC.

The chain has TRBV7-2 and TRBJ2-6; either TRBD1 or TRBD2 may fit D (5 bases each). The CDR3 extends over 16 amino acids. Germline lookup yields CDR1 SGHTA and CDR2 FQGNSA. V was cut by 5 bases and J by 2 bases, with 13 bases left in between. The CDR3 loop reads CASSPARGPGANVLTF. The CDR3 DNA reads TGTGCCAGCAGCCCGGCTCGGGGACCTGGGGCCAACGTCCTGACTTTC. The full variable domain, its missing parts supplied by reference TRBV7-2 and TRBJ2-6, is GAGVSQSPSNKVTEKGKDVELRCDPISGHTALYWYRQSLGQGLEFLIYFQGNSAPDKSGLPSDRFSAERTGGSVSTLTIQRTQQEDSAVYLCASSPARGPGANVLTFGAGSRLTVL.

The chain has TRBV7-6 and TRBJ2-3; 14 nucleotides align to TRBD2. This CDR3 has 16 residues. V dropped 5 bases and J dropped 4; count of bases not matched to a gene: 5. Germline assignment: CDR1 SGHVS and CDR2 FNYEAQ. The chain's CDR3 is CASSTQTSGGADTQYF. The CDR3 DNA follows: TGTGCCAGCAGCACCCAGACTAGCGGGGGGGCAGATACGCAGTATTTT.

This clonotype has a handful of counts. The chain has TRBV7-8 and TRBJ2-7; the match to TRBD1 covers 8 bases. CDR1 and CDR2 (germline): SGHVS, FQNEAQ. This CDR3 is 14 amino acids long. Trimming removed 5 bases from V and 5 bases from J; junction bases left unmatched: 8. The CDR3: CASSPDRVNDEQYF. The CDR3 nucleotides are TGTGCCAGCAGCCCGGACAGGGTAAATGACGAGCAGTACTTC.

The chain combines TRBV6-2 or TRBV6-3 with TRBJ2-1, with 9 bases matching TRBD2. V lost 2 bases and J lost 9; bases outside the gene matches: 8. This CDR3 spans 15 amino acids. CDR1 is MNHEY and CDR2 is SVGEGT in the germline V gene. The CDR3 loop is CASSYEGSGSTEQFF. The CDR3 DNA is TGTGCCAGCAGTTACGAGGGTAGCGGGAGCACTGAGCAGTTCTTC.

The chain joins TRBV7-6 to TRBJ2-5, with 9 bases matching TRBD2. The V segment lost 8 bases and the J segment 4 bases; nucleotides outside the gene matches: 8. The CDR3 has 14 amino acids. CDR1 SGHVS and CDR2 FNYEAQ come from the germline V gene. The DNA for the CDR3 is TGTGCCAGCGGGGCGGGGGGGCAGGTAGAGACCCAGTACTTC. It translates to CASGAGGQVETQYF.

The chain links TRBV28 to TRBJ2-5; D remains unclear. This CDR3 contains 15 residues. V was shortened by 6 bases and J by 1 base, with 15 bases between the two germline ends. Germline values: CDR1 MDHEN, CDR2 SYDVKM. CDR3 nucleotides: TGTGCCAGCAGCCGTATCCCCGGGTCCCAAGAGACCCAGTACTTC. Its protein is CASSRIPGSQETQYF. Full variable domain (missing parts from reference TRBV28 and TRBJ2-5): DVKVTQSSRYLVKRTGEKVFLECVQDMDHENMFWYRQDPGLGLRLIYFSYDVKMKEKGDIPEGYSVSREKKERFSLILESASTNQTSMYLCASSRIPGSQETQYFGPGTRLLVL.

This sequence joins TRBV12-3 or TRBV12-4 and TRBJ1-1; D is unclear. CDR3 length equals 13 residues. Trimming removed 5 bases at V and 6 bases at J, with 13 bases between. CDR3 bases: TGTGCCAGCAGTCCTGCCCCCGGCTCTGAAGCTTTCTTT. Translating gives CASSPAPGSEAFF.

The rearrangement joins TRBV5-5 to TRBJ2-3, with D possibly TRBD2 on 5 matching bases. Germline CDR1 reads SGHKS; CDR2 reads YYEKEE (reference sequence). This CDR3 spans 14 amino acids. Between the trimmed V and J ends, which lost 1 base and 6 bases, there was a span of 12 bases. In DNA, the CDR3 is TGTGCCAGCAGCTTGTTCCAGGACTCGGATACGCAGTATTTT. Protein: CASSLFQDSDTQYF.

This clonotype was observed once. This chain connects TRBV7-2 to TRBJ1-5; D not certain. The germline V gene encodes CDR1 SGHTA and CDR2 FQGNSA. The CDR3 is 13 residues long. The V end was cut by 1 base, the J end by 8 bases, with 9 bases between. The CDR3, as DNA: TGTGCCAGCAGCTTAGTTTCTAATGAGCCCCAGCATTTT. It is translated as CASSLVSNEPQHF.

This clonotype was counted a few times. The chain has TRBV7-2 and TRBJ2-3, with 8 bases lining up with TRBD1. CDR3 length equals 15 residues. CDR1 and CDR2 (germline): SGHTA, FQGNSA. The J segment lost 7 bases and the V segment lost 3 bases, leaving 9 bases of the junction unmatched. The CDR3 here is CASSLRGQEFNTQYF. CDR3 nucleotides: TGTGCCAGCAGCTTGCGGGGACAGGAATTTAATACGCAGTATTTT.

The chain combines TRBV2 with TRBJ2-5; D gene unclear. Germline assignment: CDR1 SNHLY and CDR2 FYNNEI. The CDR3 totals 13 residues. Trimming left V 6 bases short and J 4 bases short, with 12 bases between. CDR3 nucleotide sequence: TGTGCCAGCAGGAACACAGCCCCAGAGACCCAGTACTTC. Translation: CASRNTAPETQYF.

A few counts support this clonotype. CDR3 in amino acids: CASSVGTGANTEAFF. The DNA of the CDR3 is TGTGCCAGCAGCGTGGGGACAGGGGCGAACACTGAAGCTTTCTTT. The chain links TRBV5-4 to TRBJ1-1, with 10 bases identical to TRBD1. With 4 bases clipped from V and 1 base from J, the junction kept 4 bases outside the gene matches. The germline gives CDR1 SGHNT, CDR2 YYREEE (reference sequence). This CDR3 comprises 15 residues.

This clonotype has just a few counts. The chain's CDR3 is CASSPSGDFTF. The CDR3 DNA reads as TGTGCCAGCAGCCCCTCAGGGGATTTCACCTTC. The chain uses TRBV7-2 and TRBJ1-2, with a tentative D call TRBD1 (6 bases). The CDR3 is 11 amino acids. The ends were cut back, 5 bases at V and 13 bases at J, with 14 bases in the middle. Looked up from germline, CDR1 is SGHTA and CDR2 is FQGNSA.

This clonotype is a singleton in its sample. The chain couples TRBV15 to TRBJ1-1; TRBD1 agrees at 7 bases. V dropped 7 bases and J dropped 7; count of bases not matched to a gene: 9. Germline V gene lookup returns CDR1 LNHNV and CDR2 YYDKDF (reference sequence). The length of the CDR3 is 13 residues. The CDR3, as DNA: TGTGCCACCACACCCAACCGGGACAGTGAAGCTTTCTTT. This sequence encodes CATTPNRDSEAFF. The full variable domain, completed using reference TRBV15 and TRBJ1-1, is DAMVIQNPRYQVTQFGKPVTLSCSQTLNHNVMYWYQQKSSQAPKLLFHYYDKDFNNEADTPDNFQSRRPNTSFCFLDIRSPGLGDTAMYLCATTPNRDSEAFFGQGTRLTVV.

The chain combines TRBV7-6 with TRBJ1-3; D gene uncertain. Germline-derived CDR1 and CDR2 are SGHVS and FNYEAQ. The CDR3 sequence is 16 residues long. Trimming took 4 bases from V and 0 from J, leaving 13 bases between them. CDR3 amino acids: CASSSIPGHSGNTIYF. In DNA form, the CDR3 reads TGTGCCAGCAGCTCTATCCCCGGCCACTCTGGAAACACCATATATTTT. Complete variable domain (other parts from reference TRBV7-6 and TRBJ1-3): GAGVSQSPRYKVTKRGQDVALRCDPISGHVSLYWYRQALGQGPEFLTYFNYEAQQDKSGLPNDRFSAERPEGSISTLTIQRTEQRDSAMYRCASSSIPGHSGNTIYFGEGSWLTVV.

The rearrangement links TRBV28 to TRBJ1-4; 9 bases agree with TRBD1. Germline CDR1 MDHEN, CDR2 SYDVKM. This CDR3 comprises 16 residues. V gave up 5 bases and J gave up 7 bases; unmatched junction bases: 11. Written as DNA, the CDR3 is TGTGCCAGCAGTCCGCCATACAGGGGGCGGTTTGAAAAACTGTTTTTT. Its protein product is CASSPPYRGRFEKLFF.

CDR3 coding DNA: TGTGCCAGCAGCTGGTTACAGGGGCTCCAAGAGACCCAGTACTTC. Protein sequence: CASSWLQGLQETQYF. V gene TRBV6-6 combines with J gene TRBJ2-5; 7 bases align to TRBD1. Germline CDR1 MNHNY, CDR2 SVGAGI (reference sequence). The V and J ends lost 6 bases and 1 base, in that order; junction bases with no gene match: 8. The CDR3 length is 15 residues.

CDR3 in DNA: TGTGCCACCAGCCGAGGGCGGGAGTGGACAGATACGCAGTATTTT. As protein: CATSRGREWTDTQYF. This rearrangement joins TRBV15 to TRBJ2-3; 7 bases agree with TRBD2. The CDR3 is 15 amino acids. Germline trimming cut 5 bases from V and 3 bases from J; bases unmatched to any gene: 8. The germline gives CDR1 LNHNV, CDR2 YYDKDF (reference sequence).

The table lists this clonotype with a few counts. The chain combines TRBV11-2 with TRBJ2-1; D call uncertain. Looked up from germline, CDR1 is SGHAT and CDR2 is FQNNGV. V was clipped by 0 bases and J by 8 bases, with 11 bases between them. The CDR3 runs to 14 residues. CDR3 loop: CASSLDLWLDEQFF. CDR3 in DNA: TGTGCCAGCAGCTTAGATCTATGGCTGGATGAGCAGTTCTTC.

The chain recombines TRBV7-2 with TRBJ2-1; D is unclear. Trimming stripped 4 bases from V and 6 bases from J, with 13 bases between. This CDR3 has 14 residues. Germline V gene sequence: CDR1 SGHTA, CDR2 FQGNSA. The CDR3 sequence is CASSSLPSTNEQFF. The CDR3 coding sequence is TGTGCCAGCAGCTCCTTGCCCTCCACCAATGAGCAGTTCTTC.

This clonotype was counted between two and nine times. This chain links TRBV20-1 with TRBJ2-3; TRBD2 aligns across 7 bases. Trimming took 6 bases from V and 2 from J; bases not matched to a gene: 8. Germline V CDR1 and CDR2: DFQATT, SNEGSKA (reference sequence). The CDR3 length is 14 residues. CDR3: CSAWGSGNTDTQYF. CDR3 sequence (DNA): TGCAGTGCCTGGGGCAGCGGGAACACAGATACGCAGTATTTT.

The V and J genes are TRBV29-1 and TRBJ2-1; unclear D gene. The CDR3 contains 14 residues. The germline CDR1 and CDR2 sequences are SQVTM and ANQGSEA. The germline V and J ends were trimmed by 4 bases and 2 bases, with 12 bases remaining between them. The CDR3 DNA is TGCAGCGTTGTTGGTCTATCAGCCTACAATGAGCAGTTCTTC. Translated, it gives CSVVGLSAYNEQFF.

This rearrangement joins TRBV4-3 to TRBJ2-5; weak D call: TRBD1 (5 bases). With 1 base removed from V and 4 bases from J, the gap between germline ends came to 13 bases. CDR1 is LGHNA, CDR2 YSLEER, per germline. The CDR3 spans 15 residues. CDR3 DNA: TGCGCCAGCAGCCAAGGCGTCAGGGTACTAGAGACCCAGTACTTC. Amino acids: CASSQGVRVLETQYF.

The rearrangement links TRBV6-8 to TRBJ2-1, with 7 nucleotides matching TRBD1. The CDR3 is made up of 16 amino acids. Germline CDR1 MNHGY, CDR2 SAAAGT. The junction had 12 bases not matched to a gene; V was cut back by 6 bases and J by 4 bases. The CDR3 here is CASSSYRGNLYNEQFF. CDR3 sequence (DNA): TGTGCCAGCAGCTCCTACAGGGGTAACCTATACAATGAGCAGTTCTTC.

The chain employs TRBV7-2 and TRBJ2-7, with D possibly TRBD1 on 5 matching bases. The length of the CDR3 is 14 residues. CDR1 and CDR2 from the germline V gene are SGHTA and FQGNSA. Trimming took off 5 bases at V and 3 bases at J, with 14 bases between the two ends. Here the CDR3 reads CASSPRDTGYEQYF. For the CDR3, the DNA is TGTGCCAGCAGCCCGCGCGACACAGGCTACGAGCAGTACTTC.

This chain links TRBV10-3 with TRBJ1-2; no clear D gene. This CDR3 is built from 14 residues. CDR1 is ENHRY and CDR2 is SYGVKD in the germline V gene. Trimming stripped 0 bases from V and 8 bases from J, with 13 bases between. CDR3 DNA sequence: TGTGCCATCAGTGAGTCTCAGTTCGGGAGCGGCTACACCTTC. It specifies CAISESQFGSGYTF.